The rows below give T cell receptor beta chains drawn from one sample of a study of blood T cell repertoires in COVID-19. Assay: immunoSEQ multiplex PCR; the TCRdb copy retains only in-frame clones and omits some. The repertoire holds some 340,000 clones, with 85% as singletons. The sample was peripheral blood. The source of these receptors is a woman aged 18-30 years with acute or convalescent COVID-19. Both conserved end residues are part of each CDR3. Fields, in order: J gene, D gene, V gene, clone size, CDR3 protein. The D gene is left open where the match is weak. Clone size is stated in some rows and not others, as once, few, many or a class when expanded.

>TRBJ1-5|NA|TRBV24-1|NA
CATSDFGGNQPQHF
>TRBJ1-1|NA|TRBV9|NA
CASSVVQTMNTEAFF
>TRBJ1-4|TRBD1|TRBV11-2|NA
CASSGQGAREKLFF
>TRBJ2-2|NA|TRBV28|NA
CASRKTGRVNTGELFF
>TRBJ2-3|NA|TRBV6-5|once
CASSFTESTDTQYF
>TRBJ1-2|NA|TRBV27|NA
CASSADRFSGNYGYTF
>TRBJ1-2|NA|TRBV5-1|NA
CASSGQQGNGYTF
>TRBJ1-5|NA|TRBV24-1|NA
CATRQSSNQPQHF
>TRBJ2-3|TRBD2|TRBV3-1/TRBV3-2|NA
CASSQGWISGGGITDTQYF
>TRBJ1-2|TRBD1|TRBV19|NA
CASSIDRQGASGYTF
>TRBJ2-1|NA|TRBV3-1/TRBV3-2|many
CASSQFSSSYNEQFF
>TRBJ1-1|NA|TRBV19|NA
CASSIPQGMTEAFF
>TRBJ2-3|NA|TRBV27|NA
CASSSPSADTQYF
>TRBJ1-2|TRBD1|TRBV28|NA
CASSETGARGYTF
>TRBJ1-1|NA|TRBV2|NA
CASSEGANTEAFF
>TRBJ1-6|NA|TRBV9|NA
CASSAVGDSPLHF
>TRBJ1-2|NA|TRBV4-1|NA
CASSQSDRNYGYTF
>TRBJ1-6|TRBD1|TRBV5-1|NA
CASIRGRYSPLHF
>TRBJ2-5|TRBD2|TRBV3-1/TRBV3-2|NA
CASSHGTSGTQYF
>TRBJ2-7|TRBD2|TRBV6-6|NA
CASIKGLGIYEQYF
>TRBJ1-5|TRBD1|TRBV6-6|NA
CASNPGQGINQPQHF
>TRBJ1-6|NA|TRBV5-4|few
CASSRTGTSNSPLHF
>TRBJ1-1|TRBD1|TRBV3-1/TRBV3-2|NA
CASNNYHRGPTEAFF
>TRBJ2-3|TRBD1|TRBV5-4|NA
CASSFSNRGADTQYF
>TRBJ1-4|TRBD1|TRBV19|NA
CASSVSGTENEKLFF
>TRBJ1-3|NA|TRBV7-9|once
CASSAGLWGSGNTIYF
>TRBJ2-3|NA|TRBV11-2|NA
CASSLFGYQRALTDTQYF
>TRBJ2-7|NA|TRBV24-1|NA
CATSAGVGEQYF
>TRBJ1-5|NA|TRBV5-6|NA
CASSLFASGRAQPQHF
>TRBJ1-5|TRBD1|TRBV24-1|NA
CATSDGQGGRNQPQHF
>TRBJ2-1|NA|TRBV3-1/TRBV3-2|NA
CASSLRTTSLSADYNEQFF
>TRBJ2-1|TRBD2|TRBV5-6|NA
CASSLGLAGVLSNEQFF
>TRBJ2-7|NA|TRBV28|NA
CASTRIDEQYF
>TRBJ2-1|NA|TRBV4-1|once
CASSQEEVERSYNEQFF
>TRBJ1-1|NA|TRBV30|NA
CASPGGVNTEAFF
>TRBJ2-1|TRBD2|TRBV20-1|NA
CSASETSGTYNEQFF
>TRBJ1-4|NA|TRBV2|few
CASRAKTNEKLFF